Listed below are T cell receptor beta chains from one sample, sequenced in a study of blood T cell repertoires in COVID-19. Sequencing used immunoSEQ multiplex PCR; TCRdb keeps in-frame clones, though not all of them. Found here are around 80,000 clones, over 75% of them singletons; the top ten hold approximately 12%. Sequenced sample: peripheral blood. The source of these receptors is a man aged 80 or over with acute or convalescent COVID-19. Each CDR3 is given with its conserved first and last residue. The order of the fields is D gene, V gene, J gene, clone size, CDR3 protein, CDR3 DNA. A D gene is named only where the DNA matches it firmly. Part of the rows lack a size; the others show once, few, many or a class for expanded clones.

>NA|TRBV11-3|TRBJ1-1|once
CASSQNRNTEAFF
TGTGCCAGCAGCCAGAACAGGAACACTGAAGCTTTCTTT
>NA|TRBV25-1|TRBJ1-1|NA
CASSSQGNTEAFF
TGTGCCAGCAGTAGCCAGGGGAACACTGAAGCTTTCTTT
>TRBD2|TRBV7-6|TRBJ2-7|NA
CASSLASGLADPAAYEQYF
TGTGCCAGCAGCTTAGCGTCCGGACTAGCGGACCCTGCGGCGTACGAGCAGTACTTC
>NA|TRBV5-1|TRBJ1-4|few
CASSPLATNEKLFF
TGCGCCAGCAGCCCTTTAGCAACTAATGAAAAACTGTTTTTT
>NA|TRBV9|TRBJ2-1|NA
CASSVAPEGNEQFF
TGTGCCAGCAGCGTAGCCCCAGAGGGCAATGAGCAGTTCTTC
>TRBD1|TRBV9|TRBJ2-1|once
CASSVTGVYNEQFF
TGTGCCAGCAGCGTGACAGGGGTATACAATGAGCAGTTCTTC
>TRBD1|TRBV19|TRBJ2-3|NA
CASSPTGARTQYF
TGTGCCAGTAGTCCCACAGGGGCTCGCACGCAGTATTTT
>NA|TRBV6-5|TRBJ1-1|few
CASRATGNTEAFF
TGTGCCAGCAGGGCCACAGGGAACACTGAAGCTTTCTTT
>NA|TRBV14|TRBJ1-2|NA
CASSQSNYGYTF
TGTGCCAGCAGCCAAAGCAACTATGGCTACACCTTC
>TRBD1|TRBV7-2|TRBJ2-2|NA
CASSLEWGQGYTGELFF
TGTGCCAGCAGCTTAGAGTGGGGACAGGGGTACACCGGGGAGCTGTTTTTT
>TRBD1|TRBV18|TRBJ1-6|NA
CASSPLRGTGEGSPLHF
TGTGCCAGCTCACCGTTGCGTGGGACAGGGGAGGGTTCACCCCTCCACTTT
>NA|TRBV9|TRBJ1-3|few
CASSPRGPGEKIGNTIYF
TGTGCCAGCAGCCCAAGGGGTCCAGGGGAAAAAATTGGAAACACCATATATTTT
>TRBD1|TRBV7-9|TRBJ2-3|NA
CASSLADRGDTDTQYF
TGTGCCAGCAGCTTAGCGGACAGGGGTGACACAGATACGCAGTATTTT
>NA|TRBV18|TRBJ1-5|NA
CASSQKGDQPQHF
TGTGCCAGCTCACAGAAGGGAGACCAGCCCCAGCATTTT
>TRBD2|TRBV7-2|TRBJ2-7|NA
CASSLLSGGVDEQYF
TGTGCCAGCAGCTTATTAAGCGGGGGTGTAGACGAGCAGTACTTC
>NA|TRBV18|TRBJ1-2|NA
CASSPSETERKGYTF
TGTGCCAGCTCACCATCGGAGACAGAACGAAAAGGCTACACCTTC
>TRBD1|TRBV2|TRBJ1-5|NA
CASSRQGYDQPQHF
TGTGCCAGCTCGCGACAGGGATACGATCAGCCCCAGCATTTT
>TRBD1|TRBV7-9|TRBJ1-1|NA
CASSPPGQMNTEAFF
TGTGCCAGCAGTCCCCCGGGACAGATGAACACTGAAGCTTTCTTT
>NA|TRBV5-6|TRBJ2-1|few
CASSLERGGLSYNEQFF
TGTGCCAGCAGCTTGGAAAGGGGGGGATTATCTTACAATGAGCAGTTCTTC
>TRBD1|TRBV7-9|TRBJ1-6|few
CASKRDSASPLHF
TGTGCCAGCAAACGGGACAGTGCTTCACCCCTCCACTTT
>TRBD1|TRBV5-5|TRBJ1-2|few
CASSFRQGIYGYTF
TGTGCCAGCAGCTTTAGACAGGGGATCTATGGCTACACCTTC
>NA|TRBV19|TRBJ1-5|few
CASSTPIGVKYNQPQHF
TGTGCCAGTAGTACCCCAATAGGGGTCAAATACAATCAGCCCCAGCATTTT
>TRBD1|TRBV19|TRBJ1-5|NA
CASSPQTGSQGSNQPQHF
TGTGCCAGTAGTCCCCAGACAGGGTCTCAGGGAAGCAATCAGCCCCAGCATTTT
>TRBD1|TRBV3-1/TRBV3-2|TRBJ1-4|NA
CASSRGQGGEKLFF
TGTGCCAGCAGCCGTGGACAGGGTGGCGAAAAACTGTTTTTT
>NA|TRBV2|TRBJ2-1|NA
CASSDRVSYNEQFF
TGTGCCAGCAGTGACAGGGTCTCCTACAATGAGCAGTTCTTC
>NA|TRBV6-2/TRBV6-3|TRBJ2-7|NA
CASSYGGTATYEQYF
TGTGCCAGCAGTTACGGCGGGACGGCTACCTACGAGCAGTACTTC
>NA|TRBV30|TRBJ1-5|NA
CAWSGGVNQPQHF
TGTGCCTGGAGTGGCGGGGTCAATCAGCCCCAGCATTTT
>NA|TRBV10-3|TRBJ1-4|NA
CAIRHATNEKLFF
TGTGCCATACGACACGCAACTAATGAAAAACTGTTTTTT
>NA|TRBV5-1|TRBJ2-1|NA
CASSWDTYNEQFF
TGCGCCAGCAGCTGGGACACTTACAATGAGCAGTTCTTC
>NA|TRBV5-6|TRBJ1-1|once
CASSSGGTEAFF
TGTGCCAGCAGCTCCGGGGGCACTGAAGCTTTCTTT
>TRBD1|TRBV5-1|TRBJ1-5|once
CASSLQGERNQPQHF
TGCGCCAGCAGCCTCCAGGGGGAGCGCAATCAGCCCCAGCATTTT
>NA|TRBV6-5|TRBJ2-7|NA
CASSYSAPSYEQYF
TGTGCCAGCAGTTACTCGGCACCTTCCTACGAGCAGTACTTC
>NA|TRBV2|TRBJ2-1|NA
CASLQTSNEQFF
TGTGCCAGCCTTCAGACTAGCAATGAGCAGTTCTTC
>NA|TRBV19|TRBJ1-3|NA
CASSRGSGNTIYF
TGTGCCAGTAGTCGAGGGTCGGGAAACACCATATATTTT
>NA|TRBV7-2|TRBJ2-5|NA
CASSLAMGQQETQYF
TGTGCCAGCAGCTTAGCCATGGGGCAGCAAGAGACCCAGTACTTC
>TRBD1|TRBV18|TRBJ1-5|NA
CASSPRDRVSQPQHF
TGTGCCAGCTCCCCACGGGACAGGGTCAGTCAGCCCCAGCATTTT